This TCR beta chain came from a study of Graves' ophthalmopathy and Graves' hyperthyroidism. This clonotype has a count of ten or more. Germline V CDR1 and CDR2: ENHRY, SYGVKD. V shed 2 bases and J 8 bases; nucleotides not matched to a gene: 8. The CDR3 totals 15 residues. Amplification of TCR beta CDR3 regions used RNA transcripts. First-round RT-PCR with HTBI primers preceded a second-round multiplex PCR. TCRdb called the multiplex PCR reads again in MiXCR, with one record for every CDR3 protein. The table has 500,000 to 600,000 distinct CDR3 sequences, under 45% seen once; the top ten hold about 4.6%.

This chain connects TRBV10-3 to TRBJ1-2; 10 nucleotides agree with TRBD1. This receptor was taken from an adult man with Graves' hyperthyroidism. Sequencing was carried out using peripheral blood or thyroid tissue (not recorded which). The CDR3 DNA sequence: TGTGCCATCAGTGAGGTGGACAGGGGGACGTGGGGCTACACCTTC. Its protein product is CAISEVDRGTWGYTF.